The 15 T cell receptor beta chains listed next were all sequenced from one sample in a study of beta chain features in type 1 diabetes. The antigens of these receptors remain unknown. Broader study findings: Among patients with Type 1 diabetes, TCRB CDR3s were moderately but significantly shorter in every one of the four CD4+ subsets.

Of the isolated RNA, all was reverse transcribed, and so the sequenced material was expressed TCRB transcripts. The method was immunoSEQ multiplex PCR; TCRdb's version includes in-frame clones alone and lacks a portion of them. The sample includes under 300,000 clones, approximately 15% of them seen just once. Material for sequencing was naive CD4+ T cells from blood. These receptors all come from a man aged 30 to 39 with type 1 diabetes.

This clone was counted a few times. The chain uses TRBV11-2 and TRBJ1-2; D may be TRBD1 (5 bases). CDR1 and CDR2 (germline): SGHAT, FQNNGV. Trimming took off 2 bases at V and 8 bases at J, with 15 bases between the two ends. The CDR3 covers 14 residues. Here the CDR3 reads CASSLQGVGEGYTF. Here the CDR3 DNA reads TGTGCCAGCAGCTTACAAGGGGTCGGAGAAGGCTACACCTTC.

V gene TRBV9 combines with J gene TRBJ2-2, with TRBD1 matching over 8 bases. Germline V gene data show CDR1 as SGDLS and CDR2 as YYNGEE. This CDR3 spans 17 amino acids. The V gene end was trimmed by 3 bases and the J gene end by 4 bases; junction bases not matched to a gene: 11. CDR3 in amino acids: CASSGTPGQGSTGELFF. In nucleotides, the CDR3 is TGTGCCAGCAGCGGGACCCCAGGACAGGGCTCCACCGGGGAGCTGTTTTTT.

This clone was found a few times. The chain couples TRBV20-1 to TRBJ1-1; D remains ambiguous. V was trimmed by 6 bases and J by 6 bases, leaving 11 bases between them. CDR3 length: 11 residues. Germline V gives CDR1 DFQATT, CDR2 SNEGSKA (reference sequence). The CDR3 DNA reads TGCAGTGCCCGTCGCGGGGCTGAAGCTTTCTTT. It translates to CSARRGAEAFF.

This chain links TRBV25-1 with TRBJ2-1; 9 bases agree with TRBD1. This CDR3 comprises 16 residues. The germline V gene encodes CDR1 MGHDK and CDR2 SYGVNS. The ends lost 1 base at V and 6 bases at J; junction bases unmatched: 7. CDR3 bases: TGTGCCAGCAGTGAATCAGGCGGGACAGGGACCAATGAGCAGTTCTTC. It codes for CASSESGGTGTNEQFF.

J is TRBJ2-5 and V is TRBV18; D unclear. CDR1 and CDR2 from the germline V gene are KGHSH and LQKENI. Trimming took off 4 bases at V and 2 bases at J, with 2 bases between the two ends. This CDR3 region has 11 residues. CDR3 region: CASSLQETQYF. The CDR3 nucleotides are TGTGCCAGCTCACTACAAGAGACCCAGTACTTC.

This clone has just a few counts. This chain uses TRBV6-1 with TRBJ1-6; 7 positions agree with TRBD1. J lost 7 bases, V lost 6 bases, and 3 bases had no gene match. This CDR3 is 13 amino acids long. Germline CDR1 is MNHNS and CDR2 is SASEGT. The CDR3 sequence: CASREGANSPLHF. The DNA for the CDR3 is TGTGCCAGCAGGGAGGGGGCGAATTCACCCCTCCACTTT.

The V gene is TRBV29-1, the J gene TRBJ1-1; no clear D. Germline V gives CDR1 SQVTM, CDR2 ANQGSEA. The ends were cut back, 7 bases at V and 1 base at J, with 7 bases in the middle. This CDR3 has 11 amino acids. The CDR3 here is CSGRRNTEAFF. Here the CDR3 DNA reads TGCAGCGGGCGGCGGAACACTGAAGCTTTCTTT.

The chain has TRBV11-3 and TRBJ2-1; TRBD1 is a possible D gene (5 bases). Trimming removed 5 bases from V and 9 bases from J, with 11 bases in between. The CDR3 contains 12 residues. The germline V gene has CDR1 SGHNT and CDR2 YENEEA. The CDR3 here is CASSQDSREQFF. The DNA of the CDR3 is TGTGCCAGCAGCCAAGACAGCCGTGAGCAGTTCTTC.

In this sample, this clone turned up a few times. The CDR3 DNA follows: TGCGCCAGCAGCTTCTCAGGCTCCACTGAAATTACCGGGGAGCTGTTTTTT. This translates into CASSFSGSTEITGELFF. The V and J genes are TRBV5-1 and TRBJ2-2; D is uncertain. Germline CDR1 reads SGHRS; CDR2 reads YFSETQ. This CDR3 has 17 residues. V was clipped by 2 bases and J by 5 bases, with 19 bases between them. Complete variable domain (other parts from reference TRBV5-1 and TRBJ2-2): KAGVTQTPRYLIKTRGQQVTLSCSPISGHRSVSWYQQTPGQGLQFLFEYFSETQRNKGNFPGRFSGRQFSNSRSEMNVSTLELGDSALYLCASSFSGSTEITGELFFGEGSRLTVL.

This clone was detected only a few times. The CDR3 coding sequence is TGCGCCAGCAGCCAATATCTCCTAAGCTATGGCTACACCTTC. Its translation: CASSQYLLSYGYTF. This chain joins TRBV4-1 and TRBJ1-2, with D unresolved. This CDR3 has 14 residues. Germline V gene data show CDR1 as MGHRA and CDR2 as YSYEKL. V lost 2 bases and J 4 bases, leaving 11 bases between the germline ends.

This rearrangement joins TRBV9 to TRBJ2-1; 8 nucleotides line up with TRBD2. CDR1 is SGDLS and CDR2 is YYNGEE in the germline V gene. V shed 0 bases, J shed 6 bases, and the junction held 2 bases outside the gene matches. The CDR3 is 14 residues long. In nucleotides, the CDR3 is TGTGCCAGCAGCGTAGCTGCGGGGGGCAATGAGCAGTTCTTC. Residues: CASSVAAGGNEQFF.

This clone was recorded a few times. This sequence joins TRBV15 and TRBJ2-5, with 8 bases that match TRBD2. The germline V gene encodes CDR1 LNHNV and CDR2 YYDKDF (reference sequence). The V segment lost 2 bases and the J segment 4 bases; nucleotides outside the gene matches: 3. The CDR3 consists of 14 residues. This CDR3 is CATSRRGGVETQYF. As DNA, the CDR3 is TGTGCCACCAGCAGACGGGGGGGGGTAGAGACCCAGTACTTC.

The rearrangement uses TRBV15 and TRBJ1-5; D is possibly TRBD1 (6 bases). CDR1 is LNHNV, CDR2 YYDKDF, per germline (reference sequence). V lost 0 bases and J 0 bases, leaving 15 bases between the germline ends. The CDR3 has 18 amino acids. CDR3: CATSRDRGAGNSNQPQHF. CDR3 nucleotides: TGTGCCACCAGCAGAGATCGGGGGGCGGGGAATAGCAATCAGCCCCAGCATTTT.

The V call is TRBV30, the J call TRBJ2-2; TRBD1 matches at 8 bases. Germline V gene sequence: CDR1 GTSNPN, CDR2 SVGIG (reference sequence). With 4 bases clipped from V and 2 bases from J, the junction kept 0 bases outside the gene matches. The CDR3 runs 13 residues. The CDR3 region has the DNA TGTGCCTGGACAGGGGGCAACACCGGGGAGCTGTTTTTT. This codes for CAWTGGNTGELFF.

This chain connects TRBV5-1 to TRBJ2-3; 13 bases map to TRBD2. J lost 5 bases, V lost 4 bases, and 7 bases had no gene match. The germline V gene encodes CDR1 SGHRS and CDR2 YFSETQ. There are 16 residues in the CDR3. The CDR3 region has the DNA TGCGCCAGCAGCGGAGGACTAGCGGGAGTAATAGATACGCAGTATTTT. This sequence encodes CASSGGLAGVIDTQYF.